The 10 T cell receptor beta chains given below trace back to one sample, sequenced in a study of T cells in Graves' hyperthyroidism and ophthalmopathy. TCR beta CDR3 region amplification was performed from RNA transcripts. The TCR CDR3 was amplified in a first-round RT-PCR using the HTBI primer set. TCRdb passed the multiplex PCR reads through MiXCR, listing each CDR3 protein once. The sample contains around 540,000 distinct CDR3 sequences, around 15% of which appear only once. Input material: blood. The source of these receptors is a woman aged 25 to 45 with Graves' ophthalmopathy.

The chain joins TRBV15 to TRBJ2-5; D remains unclear. Trimming removed 4 bases at V and 4 bases at J, with 16 bases between. Germline CDR1 is LNHNV and CDR2 is YYDKDF (reference sequence). The CDR3 runs 15 residues. The CDR3 protein is CATSNPQTKRETQYF. The CDR3 nucleotides are TGTGCCACCAGCAACCCACAGACAAAACGAGAGACCCAGTACTTC.

Worth noting for this clonotype: A much larger clone differs from this one at a single base, so this may be a read error. The chain is built from TRBV28 and TRBJ2-3; D is uncertain. V shed 2 bases and J shed 5 bases, with 14 bases lying between them. The length of the CDR3 is 15 residues. Germline CDR1 and CDR2: MDHEN and SYDVKM. CDR3: CASSLARTGGDTQYF. The CDR3 coding sequence is TGTGCCAGCAGTTTAGCCCGAACTGGTGGAGATACGCAGTATTTT.

This clonotype has a count of ten or more. This rearrangement joins TRBV7-8 to TRBJ2-2; D tentatively reads TRBD1 or TRBD2 (5 bases each). Per germline, CDR1 SGHVS and CDR2 FQNEAQ. There are 15 residues in the CDR3. CDR3 in DNA: TGTGCGGGGACGGCAAGGCGACTTAACACCGGGGAGCTGTTTTTT. Translated: CAGTARRLNTGELFF.

V and J are TRBV28 and TRBJ2-3; TRBD2 aligns across 8 bases. CDR3 length equals 17 residues. Per the germline V gene, CDR1 is MDHEN and CDR2 is SYDVKM. Unmatched junction bases numbered 8, after V lost 3 bases and J lost 0 bases. CDR3 protein: CASSFDGRAFSTDTQYF. CDR3 DNA sequence: TGTGCCAGCAGTTTTGACGGGAGGGCCTTTAGCACAGATACGCAGTATTTT.

This clonotype was observed a few times. One junction end disagrees with the germline gene, perhaps due to a read error. The V gene is TRBV5-5, the J gene TRBJ2-2, with 10 bases that match TRBD2. This CDR3 has 17 amino acids. CDR1 is SGHKS and CDR2 is YYEKEE in the germline V gene (reference sequence). As DNA, the CDR3 is TGTGCCATCAGCTTGGTGTTAGCGGGAGGATCGTCCGGGGAGCTGTTTTTT. It yields the protein CAISLVLAGGSSGELFF.

This clonotype was counted between two and nine times. The chain couples TRBV19 to TRBJ2-1; tentative D call: TRBD2 (6 bases). Germline V gene lookup returns CDR1 LNHDA and CDR2 SQIVND (reference sequence). The germline V and J ends were trimmed by 0 bases and 0 bases, with 18 bases remaining between them. The CDR3 has 19 residues. Here the CDR3 DNA reads TGTGCCAGTAGTATAGAAAGTGTGAGCGGGCCGTTCTCCTACAATGAGCAGTTCTTC. Amino acid sequence: CASSIESVSGPFSYNEQFF.

This clonotype was detected only once. Since a much larger clone is just one base distant, this may be a read error. V is TRBV5-1 and J is TRBJ1-1; D gene uncertain. CDR1 SGHRS and CDR2 YFSETQ come from the germline V gene. CDR3 length: 15 amino acids. DNA of the CDR3: TGCGCCAGCAGCTTGGATTGGGGTATGAACACTGAAGCTTCCTTT. The encoded protein is CASSLDWGMNTEASF.

V usage is TRBV19 and J usage is TRBJ2-7; no definite D call. The CDR3 extends over 15 amino acids. Looked up from germline, CDR1 is LNHDA and CDR2 is SQIVND (reference sequence). Trimming removed 3 bases from V and 6 bases from J, with 18 bases in between. CDR3 amino acids: CASSIGSEALFEQYF. DNA for the CDR3: TGTGCCAGTAGTATTGGGTCCGAGGCCCTCTTCGAGCAGTACTTC. Based on the CDR3 plus reference TRBV19 and TRBJ2-7, the full variable domain is DGGITQSPKYLFRKEGQNVTLSCEQNLNHDAMYWYRQDPGQGLRLIYYSQIVNDFQKGDIAEGYSVSREKKESFPLTVTSAQKNPTAFYLCASSIGSEALFEQYFGPGTRLTVT.

This clonotype showed up many times. The chain uses TRBV7-2 and TRBJ2-5; weak D call: TRBD1 (6 bases). V shed 5 bases and J shed 4 bases, with 11 bases lying between them. Per the germline V gene, CDR1 is SGHTA and CDR2 is FQGNSA. There are 13 residues in the CDR3. CDR3 region: CASSPLGAETQYF. The CDR3 DNA sequence: TGTGCCAGCAGCCCACTGGGGGCAGAGACCCAGTACTTC. Full variable domain (outside the CDR3, taken from reference TRBV7-2 and TRBJ2-5): GAGVSQSPSNKVTEKGKDVELRCDPISGHTALYWYRQSLGQGLEFLIYFQGNSAPDKSGLPSDRFSAERTGGSVSTLTIQRTQQEDSAVYLCASSPLGAETQYFGPGTRLLVL.

This clonotype was detected many times. The V gene is TRBV28, the J gene TRBJ2-7, with D possibly TRBD2 on 5 matching bases. CDR1 is MDHEN and CDR2 is SYDVKM in the germline V gene. V lost 6 bases, J lost 1 base, and 16 bases lay in between. The CDR3 totals 15 residues. As DNA, the CDR3 is TGTGCCAGCAGCGCTTCGGGTAGCGATTCCTACGAGCAGTACTTC. Translating gives CASSASGSDSYEQYF.